There are many counts of the clone carrying this TCR beta chain. The target antigen is unknown. These data are taken from a study of T cells in Graves' hyperthyroidism and ophthalmopathy. Study-wide points: Researchers found most expanded thyroid clonotypes above 0.001 in blood as well.

TCR beta CDR3 sequences were amplified from RNA transcripts. Carried out on the TCR CDR3, a first-round RT-PCR used the HTBI primer set. TCRdb re-derived calls from the multiplex PCR reads in MiXCR, one entry per CDR3 protein. Here the sample spans over 150,000 distinct CDR3 sequences, less than 20% being singletons. The CDR3 loop spans 13 amino acids. Germline-derived CDR1 and CDR2 are GTSNPN and SVGIG (reference sequence). The V end was cut by 4 bases, the J end by 6 bases, with 16 bases between. This clonotype was obtained from a woman aged 45-65 years with Graves' hyperthyroidism. The chain combines TRBV30 with TRBJ2-7; D may be TRBD2 (6 bases). Sequences were obtained from blood. The CDR3 reads CAWNRVAEPEQYF. In DNA form, the CDR3 reads TGTGCCTGGAATAGAGTAGCGGAGCCCGAGCAGTACTTC.